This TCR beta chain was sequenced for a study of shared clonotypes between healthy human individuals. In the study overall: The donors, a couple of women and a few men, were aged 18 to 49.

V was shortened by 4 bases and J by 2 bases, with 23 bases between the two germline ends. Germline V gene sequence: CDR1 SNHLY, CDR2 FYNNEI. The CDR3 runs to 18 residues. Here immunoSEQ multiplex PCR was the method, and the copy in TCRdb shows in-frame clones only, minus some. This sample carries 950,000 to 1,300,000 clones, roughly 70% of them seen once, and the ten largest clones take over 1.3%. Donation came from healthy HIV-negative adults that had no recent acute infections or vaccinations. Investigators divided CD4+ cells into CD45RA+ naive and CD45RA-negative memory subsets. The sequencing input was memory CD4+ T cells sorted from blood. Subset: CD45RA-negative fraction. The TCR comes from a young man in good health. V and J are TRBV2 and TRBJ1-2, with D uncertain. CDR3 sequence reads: CASSGGPLIVVSNYGYTF. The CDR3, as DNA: TGTGCCAGCAGTGGTGGACCGCTAATCGTAGTGTCGAACTATGGCTACACCTTC.